What follows is one T cell receptor beta chain and its context. Its matching antigen is unknown. Data came from immunoSEQ multiplex PCR; TCRdb stores just in-frame clones and leaves some out. The sample holds around 140,000 clones; 86% are singletons and the top ten take 5%. The CDR3 is 15 amino acids. Germline CDR1 is LGHNA and CDR2 is YSLEER. The V segment lost 1 base and the J segment 5 bases; nucleotides outside the gene matches: 4. This record comes from a study of Ad26.COV2.S vaccination and SARS-CoV-2 variants. Broader study findings: While placebo recipients had lower spike-specific TCR breadth, vaccine recipients had more.

The chain carries TRBV4-3 and TRBJ2-2; 7 nucleotides align to TRBD1. This receptor was identified in a human donor who had recovered from COVID-19. The sample here was peripheral blood, taken after recovery from COVID-19. CDR3 region: CASSQVTTGTGELFF. CDR3 DNA: TGCGCCAGCAGCCAAGTGACGACAGGGACCGGGGAGCTGTTTTTT.